Listed here are 23 T cell receptor beta chains from one sample, sequenced in a study of T cell responses to AZD1222 COVID-19 vaccine. The method was immunoSEQ multiplex PCR; TCRdb's version includes in-frame clones alone and lacks a portion of them. The table shows about 110,000 clones, with roughly 90% occurring only once. The sequencing here drew on peripheral blood, taken on day 0 of MenACWY control vaccination. These receptors were collected from an adult in good health.

This clone was picked up many times. This sequence joins TRBV11-2 and TRBJ2-1; the D is unclear. The germline V gene has CDR1 SGHAT and CDR2 FQNNGV. V lost 2 bases to trimming and J lost 4 bases, with 9 bases between them. There are 14 residues in the CDR3. The CDR3 DNA reads as TGTGCCAGCAGCTTACGGGTCTCTTACAATGAGCAGTTCTTC. Encoded protein: CASSLRVSYNEQFF.

This chain joins TRBV3-1 (or the pseudogene TRBV3-2) and TRBJ2-7; a weak D match, TRBD1 (5 bases). V lost 6 bases and J lost 0, with 15 bases in between. CDR1 is LGHDT, CDR2 YNNKEL, per germline (reference sequence). The CDR3 extends over 15 amino acids. The chain's CDR3 is CASRSDGANSYEQYF. CDR3 DNA sequence: TGTGCCAGCAGGAGCGATGGGGCAAACTCCTACGAGCAGTACTTC.

This clone was recorded only once. This rearrangement joins TRBV12-3 or TRBV12-4 to TRBJ1-3; the D is unclear. Trimming pared 5 bases from V and 3 bases from J, leaving 8 bases between. The CDR3 extends over 13 amino acids. Written as DNA, the CDR3 is TGTGCCAGCAGTGCCCCCGGTGGAAACACCATATATTTT. This encodes CASSAPGGNTIYF.

In its sample, this clone was seen once. CDR3 bases: TGCGCCAGCAGCCAAAGTAAGAGCGACTACGGGGAGCTGTTTTTT. Amino acid sequence: CASSQSKSDYGELFF. V and J are TRBV4-3 and TRBJ2-2; a possible D gene is TRBD2 (5 bases). The germline V gene encodes CDR1 LGHNA and CDR2 YSLEER. This CDR3 region has 15 residues. Trimming took off 2 bases at V and 7 bases at J, with 14 bases between the two ends.

This rearrangement joins TRBV30 to TRBJ2-1; D remains unclear. Germline values: CDR1 GTSNPN, CDR2 SVGIG (reference sequence). V shed 2 bases and J shed 3 bases, with 5 bases lying between them. The CDR3 sequence is 12 residues long. DNA of the CDR3: TGTGCCTGGAGTCCGAACTACAATGAGCAGTTCTTC. As protein: CAWSPNYNEQFF.

V is TRBV19 and J is TRBJ1-1; possible D gene TRBD1, 5 bases. The CDR3 is 13 residues long. V lost 7 bases to trimming and J lost 3 bases, with 12 bases between them. Germline V gives CDR1 LNHDA, CDR2 SQIVND (reference sequence). The CDR3 loop is CASKGLGDTEAFF. CDR3 DNA: TGTGCCAGTAAGGGGTTAGGGGACACTGAAGCTTTCTTT.

This clone was seen once. The J gene is TRBJ1-2, the V gene TRBV5-1; no firm D call. Germline V gives CDR1 SGHRS, CDR2 YFSETQ. Trimming took off 0 bases at V and 2 bases at J, with 11 bases between the two ends. This CDR3 spans 15 amino acids. CDR3 region: CASSLAPGGNYGYTF. CDR3 bases: TGCGCCAGCAGCTTGGCCCCTGGAGGCAACTATGGCTACACCTTC.

This clone was observed a few times. V gene TRBV29-1 combines with J gene TRBJ1-1; possibly TRBD1 for D (5 bases). V dropped 6 bases and J dropped 2 bases, with 16 bases sitting between them. CDR3 length: 14 amino acids. Looked up from germline, CDR1 is SQVTM and CDR2 is ANQGSEA. As DNA, the CDR3 is TGCAGCGTCGATACCGGGACGCTCAACACTGAAGCTTTCTTT. This gives the protein CSVDTGTLNTEAFF. The full variable domain, rest sourced from reference TRBV29-1 and TRBJ1-1, is SAVISQKPSRDICQRGTSLTIQCQVDSQVTMMFWYRQQPGQSLTLIATANQGSEATYESGFVIDKFPISRPNLTFSTLTVSNMSPEDSSIYLCSVDTGTLNTEAFFGQGTRLTVV.

The chain uses TRBV4-2 and TRBJ2-7; 9 positions match TRBD1. Germline V gene sequence: CDR1 LGHNA, CDR2 YNFKEQ. This CDR3 has 16 residues. The J segment lost 6 bases and the V segment lost 0 bases, leaving 9 bases of the junction unmatched. CDR3 sequence reads: CASSQDAGQGSTEQYF. CDR3 in DNA: TGTGCCAGCAGCCAAGACGCGGGACAGGGAAGCACCGAGCAGTACTTC.

J is TRBJ1-2 and V is TRBV7-3; D gene ambiguous. Germline V gene lookup returns CDR1 SGHTA and CDR2 FQGTGA. Trimming pared 6 bases from V and 0 bases from J, leaving 14 bases between. This CDR3 is 15 amino acids long. Written as DNA, the CDR3 is TGTGCCAGCAGTTTATCACAGCTGTCTAACTATGGCTACACCTTC. As protein: CASSLSQLSNYGYTF. Full variable domain (rest looked up from reference TRBV7-3 and TRBJ1-2): GAGVSQTPSNKVTEKGKYVELRCDPISGHTALYWYRQSLGQGPEFLIYFQGTGAADDSGLPNDRFFAVRPEGSVSTLKIQRTERGDSAVYLCASSLSQLSNYGYTFGSGTRLTVV.

This clone was observed a handful of times. The rearrangement links TRBV7-2 to TRBJ2-2, with D tentatively TRBD2 (7 bases). This CDR3 region has 16 residues. The V gene lost 5 bases and the J gene lost 6 bases, with 19 bases spanning the gap. The V gene's germline CDR1 is SGHTA and CDR2 FQGNSA. This CDR3 reads CASSGGGAGAAGELFF. CDR3 bases: TGTGCCAGCAGCGGGGGAGGGGCGGGGGCAGCCGGGGAGCTGTTTTTT. The full variable domain, in which reference TRBV7-2 and TRBJ2-2 provide the parts outside the CDR3, is GAGVSQSPSNKVTEKGKDVELRCDPISGHTALYWYRQSLGQGLEFLIYFQGNSAPDKSGLPSDRFSAERTGGSVSTLTIQRTQQEDSAVYLCASSGGGAGAAGELFFGEGSRLTVL.

This clone was recorded once. The chain carries TRBV11-3 and TRBJ2-7; TRBD2 matches at 12 bases. Germline trimming cut 3 bases from V and 2 bases from J; bases unmatched to any gene: 8. The germline CDR1 and CDR2 sequences are SGHNT and YENEEA. This CDR3 comprises 17 residues. In DNA, the CDR3 is TGTGCCAGCAGCTTGACCCAACTAGCGGGAGGAACCTACGAGCAGTACTTC. It translates to CASSLTQLAGGTYEQYF.

The chain carries TRBV5-1 and TRBJ2-1; D may match TRBD1 or TRBD2 (5 bases each). The CDR3 covers 14 residues. V was trimmed by 0 bases and J by 5 bases, leaving 9 bases between them. Germline lookup yields CDR1 SGHRS and CDR2 YFSETQ. The CDR3 DNA is TGCGCCAGCAGCTTGGAGGGGAGACACAATGAGCAGTTCTTC. Residues: CASSLEGRHNEQFF. Using reference TRBV5-1 and TRBJ2-1 for the parts outside the CDR3, the full variable domain is KAGVTQTPRYLIKTRGQQVTLSCSPISGHRSVSWYQQTPGQGLQFLFEYFSETQRNKGNFPGRFSGRQFSNSRSEMNVSTLELGDSALYLCASSLEGRHNEQFFGPGTRLTVL.

CDR3 coding DNA: TGTGCCACCAGTGATTTGAAGGGGCGAGGACAGGGTGACTACACCTTC. It translates to CATSDLKGRGQGDYTF. This chain joins TRBV24-1 and TRBJ1-2, with 8 bases fitting TRBD1. The J segment lost 10 bases and the V segment lost 0 bases, leaving 12 bases of the junction unmatched. Germline-derived CDR1 and CDR2 are KGHDR and SFDVKD. The CDR3 has 16 residues.

J is TRBJ2-2 and V is TRBV3-1 (or the pseudogene TRBV3-2); TRBD1 agrees at 7 bases. V gave up 4 bases and J gave up 2 bases; unmatched junction bases: 4. The germline V gene has CDR1 LGHDT and CDR2 YNNKEL (reference sequence). The CDR3 totals 15 residues. Written as DNA, the CDR3 is TGTGCCAGCAGCCGTTGGGACAGCAACACCGGGGAGCTGTTTTTT. Amino acids: CASSRWDSNTGELFF.

The chain recombines TRBV7-2 with TRBJ2-1; 8 nucleotides align to TRBD2. Trimming took 1 base from V and 5 from J; bases not matched to a gene: 10. The CDR3 consists of 17 residues. The germline V gene encodes CDR1 SGHTA and CDR2 FQGNSA. As DNA, the CDR3 is TGTGCCAGCAGCTTAGTCTTGGGACTAGGGCCCCACAATGAGCAGTTCTTC. This gives the protein CASSLVLGLGPHNEQFF.

The chain carries TRBV5-1 and TRBJ1-2, with no clear D. Trimming took off 4 bases at V and 1 base at J, with 11 bases between the two ends. The CDR3 length is 14 residues. CDR1 is SGHRS, CDR2 YFSETQ, per germline. The CDR3 DNA is TGCGCCAGCAGCCCCGACGGCAGTAACTATGGCTACACCTTC. The encoded protein is CASSPDGSNYGYTF.

The J gene is TRBJ1-6, the V gene TRBV11-2; D is unclear. The CDR3 is 14 amino acids. The V end was cut by 1 base, the J end by 7 bases, with 8 bases between. The germline gives CDR1 SGHAT, CDR2 FQNNGV. The CDR3 nucleotides read TGTGCCAGCAGCTTAGTAAACGGGAATTCACCCCTCCACTTT. Amino acid sequence: CASSLVNGNSPLHF.

The CDR3 bases are TGTGCCAGCTACACGACAGAGCTTTATAATTCACCCCTCCACTTT. Translated: CASYTTELYNSPLHF. The V gene is TRBV6-5, the J gene TRBJ1-6; D might be TRBD1 (5 bases). The V gene's germline CDR1 is MNHEY and CDR2 SVGAGI. This CDR3 contains 15 residues. Trimming cost V 8 bases and J 4 bases, with 15 bases left between them.

V is TRBV6-5 and J is TRBJ1-1, with D unclear. Germline V gene lookup returns CDR1 MNHEY and CDR2 SVGAGI. CDR3 size: 14 residues. The V and J ends lost 7 bases and 5 bases respectively, with 17 bases between them. The chain's CDR3 is CASTQGPVGTEAFF. The CDR3 bases are TGTGCCAGCACTCAAGGCCCGGTGGGTACTGAAGCTTTCTTT.

The chain combines TRBV5-6 with TRBJ1-2; D unresolved. Deletions cut 0 bases from V and 3 bases from J, with 6 bases between. The CDR3 loop spans 13 amino acids. Germline V gene lookup returns CDR1 SGHDT and CDR2 YYEEEE. The CDR3 is CASSLVQDYGYTF. As DNA, the CDR3 is TGTGCCAGCAGCTTGGTTCAGGACTATGGCTACACCTTC.

This chain joins TRBV5-1 and TRBJ2-7; D is undetermined. CDR1 is SGHRS and CDR2 is YFSETQ in the germline V gene. With 0 bases removed from V and 3 bases from J, the gap between germline ends came to 16 bases. This CDR3 contains 16 residues. The CDR3 sequence is CASSLAGQANLYEQYF. The DNA for the CDR3 is TGCGCCAGCAGCTTGGCGGGTCAGGCGAACCTCTACGAGCAGTACTTC.

The chain joins TRBV9 to TRBJ2-1, with D uncertain. Between the trimmed V and J ends, which lost 2 bases and 5 bases, there was a span of 8 bases. The CDR3 extends over 13 amino acids. Germline CDR1 SGDLS, CDR2 YYNGEE. The CDR3 region is CASSVPSDNEQFF. The CDR3 DNA reads TGTGCCAGCAGCGTCCCCAGTGACAATGAGCAGTTCTTC.